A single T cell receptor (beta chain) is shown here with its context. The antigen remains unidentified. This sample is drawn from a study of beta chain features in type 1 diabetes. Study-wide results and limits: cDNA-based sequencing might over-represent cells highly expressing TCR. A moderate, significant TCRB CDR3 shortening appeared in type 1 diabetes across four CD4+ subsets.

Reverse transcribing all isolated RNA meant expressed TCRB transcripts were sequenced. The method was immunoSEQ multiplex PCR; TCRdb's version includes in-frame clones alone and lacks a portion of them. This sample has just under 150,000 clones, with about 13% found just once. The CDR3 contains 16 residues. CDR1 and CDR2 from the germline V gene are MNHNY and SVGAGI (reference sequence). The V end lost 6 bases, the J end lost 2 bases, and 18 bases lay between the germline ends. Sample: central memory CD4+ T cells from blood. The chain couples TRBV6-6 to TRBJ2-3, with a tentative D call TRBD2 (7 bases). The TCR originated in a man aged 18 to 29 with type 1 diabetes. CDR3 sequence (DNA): TGTGCCAGCAGCCTGGCGGGGGCATTCAACACAGATACGCAGTATTTT. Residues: CASSLAGAFNTDTQYF.